These 10 T cell receptor beta chains originate from one sample sequenced in a study of shared clonotypes between healthy human individuals. Using immunoSEQ multiplex PCR, the repertoire was profiled, and TCRdb retains in-frame clones only, with some absent. Here the sample spans about 600,000 clones, about 97% being singletons. The sequenced sample consisted of naive CD4+ T cells sorted from blood. Subset defined: CD45RA+ positively selected. The receptors were gathered from a woman under 40 in good health.

The V and J genes are TRBV5-6 and TRBJ2-7, with D possibly matching TRBD2 (5 bases). Per germline, CDR1 SGHDT and CDR2 YYEEEE. V lost 6 bases and J 7 bases, leaving 26 bases between the germline ends. There are 16 residues in the CDR3. Written as DNA, the CDR3 is TGTGCCAGCACCCTAGGAACGGGCACACCATCGGGGGAGCAGTACTTC. Its protein is CASTLGTGTPSGEQYF.

This chain connects TRBV28 to TRBJ2-5; 8 nucleotides agree with TRBD2. With 2 bases clipped from V and 5 bases from J, the junction kept 13 bases outside the gene matches. Germline V gene lookup returns CDR1 MDHEN and CDR2 SYDVKM. This CDR3 spans 17 amino acids. CDR3 protein: CASSLPSGSPRWETQYF. The CDR3 DNA sequence: TGTGCCAGCAGTTTACCCAGCGGGAGCCCCAGGTGGGAGACCCAGTACTTC.

The chain combines TRBV27 with TRBJ2-3; 12 nucleotides line up with TRBD2. Germline V gene data show CDR1 as MNHEY and CDR2 as SMNVEV (reference sequence). This CDR3 has 16 amino acids. Trimming cost V 6 bases and J 2 bases; bases outside gene matches: 6. CDR3: CASSRLAGVDTDTQYF. In DNA, the CDR3 is TGTGCCAGCAGCCGACTAGCGGGAGTCGACACAGATACGCAGTATTTT.

V and J are TRBV5-5 and TRBJ2-6; 8 bases are shared with TRBD1. This CDR3 has 18 amino acids. J was trimmed by 2 bases and V by 0 bases; bases with no gene match: 7. Germline CDR1 reads SGHKS; CDR2 reads YYEKEE (reference sequence). The CDR3 DNA is TGTGCCAGCAGCTTGGAAGGACAGGGTCTGGCTGGGGCCAACGTCCTGACTTTC. This gives the protein CASSLEGQGLAGANVLTF.

The table lists this clone with a count of one. The V gene is TRBV5-1, the J gene TRBJ2-2; D is perhaps TRBD1 (6 bases). V was cut by 1 base and J by 9 bases, with 19 bases left in between. The length of the CDR3 is 16 residues. Germline V lookup: CDR1 SGHRS, CDR2 YFSETQ. CDR3 nucleotide sequence: TGCGCCAGCAGCTTGACGGCAGGGGCCGAATCCCGGGAGCTGTTTTTT. It codes for CASSLTAGAESRELFF.

The chain is built from TRBV6-1 and TRBJ1-1; D might be TRBD1 (6 bases). CDR1 MNHNS and CDR2 SASEGT come from the germline V gene. Trimming removed 7 bases at V and 1 base at J, with 13 bases between. The CDR3 sequence is 14 residues long. This CDR3 is CASKDSEANTEAFF. The CDR3 DNA sequence: TGTGCCAGCAAGGACAGTGAGGCGAACACTGAAGCTTTCTTT.

The chain is built from TRBV7-2 and TRBJ2-2; TRBD2 matches at 7 bases. The CDR3 contains 16 residues. The germline V gene encodes CDR1 SGHTA and CDR2 FQGNSA. V lost 5 bases to trimming and J lost 2 bases; unmatched junction nucleotides: 8. Here the CDR3 reads CASSQDQAGNTGELFF. Written as DNA, the CDR3 is TGTGCCAGCAGCCAGGATCAAGCGGGAAACACCGGGGAGCTGTTTTTT.

The rearrangement uses TRBV27 and TRBJ1-1, with D tentatively TRBD1 (5 bases). Germline assignment: CDR1 MNHEY and CDR2 SMNVEV (reference sequence). This CDR3 contains 13 residues. V was trimmed by 0 bases and J by 6 bases, leaving 8 bases between them. For the CDR3, the DNA is TGTGCCAGCAGTTTATCTAGGGGCCCTGAAGCTTTCTTT. Protein product: CASSLSRGPEAFF.

This CDR3 is CASSWDRTYEQYF. The CDR3 DNA reads TGTGCCAGCAGCTGGGACAGAACCTACGAGCAGTACTTC. The chain combines TRBV5-6 with TRBJ2-5; 7 positions match TRBD1. The DNA end lines up better with TRBJ2-7; the J call may be wrong. This CDR3 comprises 13 residues. In germline, CDR1 is SGHDT, CDR2 YYEEEE.

The chain has TRBV11-2 and TRBJ2-7, with TRBD1 as a possible D gene (5 bases). This CDR3 contains 12 residues. V was cut by 5 bases and J by 3 bases, with 8 bases left in between. Germline V lookup: CDR1 SGHAT, CDR2 FQNNGV. CDR3 amino acids: CASSLQDYEQYF. CDR3 nucleotide sequence: TGTGCCAGCAGCCTACAGGACTACGAGCAGTACTTC.